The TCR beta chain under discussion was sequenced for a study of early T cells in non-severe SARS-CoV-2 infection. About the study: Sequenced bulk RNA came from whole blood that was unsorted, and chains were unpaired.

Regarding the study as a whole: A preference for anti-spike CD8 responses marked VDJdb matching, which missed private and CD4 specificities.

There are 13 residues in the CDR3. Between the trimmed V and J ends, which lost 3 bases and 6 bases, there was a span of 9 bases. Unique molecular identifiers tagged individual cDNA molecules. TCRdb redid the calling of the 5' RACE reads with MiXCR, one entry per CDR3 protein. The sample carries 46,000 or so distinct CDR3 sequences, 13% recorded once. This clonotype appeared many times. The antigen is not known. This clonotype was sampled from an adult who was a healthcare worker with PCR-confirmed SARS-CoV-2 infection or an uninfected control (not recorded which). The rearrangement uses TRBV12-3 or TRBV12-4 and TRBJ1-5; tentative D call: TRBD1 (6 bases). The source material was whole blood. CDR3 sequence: CASSFGTFQPQHF. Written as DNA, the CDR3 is TGTGCCAGCAGTTTCGGGACATTTCAGCCCCAGCATTTT.